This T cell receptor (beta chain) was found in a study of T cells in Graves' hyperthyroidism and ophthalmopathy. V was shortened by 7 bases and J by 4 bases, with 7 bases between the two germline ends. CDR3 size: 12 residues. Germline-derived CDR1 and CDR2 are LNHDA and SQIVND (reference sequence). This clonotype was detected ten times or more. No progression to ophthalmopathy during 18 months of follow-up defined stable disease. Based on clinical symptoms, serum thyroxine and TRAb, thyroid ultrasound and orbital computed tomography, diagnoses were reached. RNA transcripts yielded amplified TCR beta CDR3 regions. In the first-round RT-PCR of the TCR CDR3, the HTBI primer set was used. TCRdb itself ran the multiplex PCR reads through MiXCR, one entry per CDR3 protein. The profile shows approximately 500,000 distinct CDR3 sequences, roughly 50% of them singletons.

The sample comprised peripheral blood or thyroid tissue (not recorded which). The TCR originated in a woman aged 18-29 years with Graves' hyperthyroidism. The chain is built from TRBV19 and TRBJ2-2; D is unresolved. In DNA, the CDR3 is TGTGCCAGTAAGAGGAGCACCGGGGAGCTGTTTTTT. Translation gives CASKRSTGELFF.